The rows below give T cell receptor beta chains drawn from one sample of a study of immune evolution from preneoplasia to lung adenocarcinoma. Produced via immunoSEQ multiplex PCR; TCRdb's table is partial and in-frame only. The table lists 13,000 to 15,000 clones, roughly 85% of them singletons. The sample comprised FFPE lung adenocarcinoma in situ tissue. These receptors came from an older donor with lung adenocarcinoma. The CDR3 runs from the conserved cysteine through the conserved F or W. Each record gives: V gene, J gene, CDR3 protein.

TRBV5-5	TRBJ2-7	CASSRGGGRGNEQYF
TRBV2	TRBJ2-5	CASKGTGQETQYF
TRBV7-2	TRBJ2-1	CASSLEGRHNEQFF
TRBV4-2	TRBJ2-2	CASSQFGPGQGTGELFF
TRBV9	TRBJ1-1	CASSLWDRATEAFF
TRBV7-2	TRBJ2-3	CASSPTARPTDTQYF
TRBV28	TRBJ2-3	CASSSFTDTQYF
TRBV11-2	TRBJ1-1	CASSPPREGTEAFF
TRBV18	TRBJ1-1	CASSPRAQSEAFF
TRBV20-1	TRBJ2-5	CSARPQETQYF
TRBV5-6	TRBJ2-7	CASSPDRGRREQYF
TRBV20-1	TRBJ1-4	CSARGEKLFF
TRBV7-9	TRBJ1-4	CASSSTARGLGGEKLFF
TRBV11-2	TRBJ1-4	CASSQGGEKLFF
TRBV4-1	TRBJ2-7	CASSRNPRPGQGPGEQYF
TRBV6-4	TRBJ2-3	CASSVERTDTQYF
TRBV5-4	TRBJ1-2	CASSAFRSTGYTF
TRBV19	TRBJ2-7	CASSPIGTPYEQYF
TRBV19	TRBJ1-5	CASREGIDQPQHF
TRBV19	TRBJ2-3	CASSITAGGQYTQYF